A single sample gave rise to the 30 T cell receptor beta chains below, sequenced in a study of CXCR3-negative and CXCR3-positive naive CD8 T cells. General study findings and limits: TRB CDR3 hydrophobicity was greater in CXCR3-positive naive cells than in CXCR3-negative naive cells.

The authors made the TRB cDNA libraries by 5' RACE using UMI labels. TCRdb re-called the 5' RACE reads and shows each CDR3 protein once, DNA omitted. This listing includes some 130,000 distinct CDR3 sequences. No antigen is known for these receptors. Input material: naive CXCR3+ CD8+ T cells from blood. Subset specified: CD45RO-CCR7+CD27+CD95- naive CD8+ T cells expressing CXCR3 (TNR3+). Receptors were obtained from a human donor in good health. Some clones in this sample may be carry-over from other donors' samples.

V is TRBV5-6 and J is TRBJ2-7; TCRdb proposes TRBD2, but this gene call is untestable without DNA. This CDR3 has 17 amino acids. The germline V gene has CDR1 SGHDT and CDR2 YYEEEE. Here the CDR3 reads CASSPGLAGGISYEQYF.

The V gene is TRBV29-1, the J gene TRBJ1-2. Germline loops: CDR1 SQVTM, CDR2 ANQGSEA. This CDR3 has 12 amino acids. This chain's CDR3 is CSVVSRSYGYTF.

The chain is built from TRBV11-3 and TRBJ2-1; TCRdb lists TRBD1, though no DNA is available to test this call. The CDR3 sequence is 13 residues long. Germline lookup yields CDR1 SGHNT and CDR2 YENEEA. The CDR3 reads CASRGGNYNEQFF.

This chain connects TRBV28 to TRBJ2-2. CDR1 is MDHEN and CDR2 is SYDVKM in the germline V gene. This CDR3 is built from 15 residues. The CDR3 protein is CASSHRVANTGELFF.

V is TRBV3-1 and J is TRBJ2-1; no DNA is available, so the TRBD2 call from TCRdb remains unchecked. The CDR3 runs to 17 residues. Germline lookup yields CDR1 LGHDT and CDR2 YNNKEL (reference sequence). The CDR3: CASSLATSGGLLLEQFF.

This chain connects TRBV7-9 to TRBJ2-1; TCRdb designates TRBD1, a call that cannot be tested without DNA. Germline CDR1 SEHNR, CDR2 FQNEAQ (reference sequence). The CDR3 covers 17 residues. The CDR3 spells CASSLAHPGNSYNEQFF.

The chain uses TRBV11-2 and TRBJ2-7; TCRdb proposes TRBD1, but this gene call is untestable without DNA. There are 14 residues in the CDR3. CDR1 and CDR2 (germline): SGHAT, FQNNGV. CDR3 loop: CASSSKTSRGEQYF.

The V call is TRBV13, the J call TRBJ2-5. The CDR3 has 15 amino acids. Germline-derived CDR1 and CDR2 are PRHDT and FYEKMQ (reference sequence). CDR3: CASSLVRGIGETQYF.

The chain uses TRBV9 and TRBJ2-1. The CDR3 covers 18 residues. From germline, CDR1 is SGDLS and CDR2 YYNGEE. This CDR3 reads CASSVSWYFSDGDNEQFF.

The V and J genes are TRBV4-3 and TRBJ2-1; the D call from TCRdb, TRBD1, cannot be confirmed without DNA. This CDR3 comprises 13 residues. Germline V CDR1 and CDR2: LGHNA, YSLEER. The CDR3: CASSQFRGNEQFF.

The gene calls are TRBV29-1 and TRBJ1-1; TCRdb returns TRBD1, unconfirmable since there is no DNA. CDR3 length: 13 residues. Germline assignment: CDR1 SQVTM and CDR2 ANQGSEA. The CDR3: CSVETEGDTEASF.

V is TRBV7-9 and J is TRBJ1-1; the D call from TCRdb, TRBD1, cannot be confirmed without DNA. Germline V gene sequence: CDR1 SEHNR, CDR2 FQNEAQ (reference sequence). The CDR3 has 13 residues. CDR3 protein: CASSATGNTEAFF. The full variable domain, in which reference TRBV7-9 and TRBJ1-1 provide the parts outside the CDR3, is DTGVSQNPRHKITKRGQNVTFRCDPISEHNRLYWYRQTLGQGPEFLTYFQNEAQLEKSRLLSDRFSAERPKGSFSTLEIQRTEQGDSAMYLCASSATGNTEAFFGQGTRLTVV.

The chain has TRBV4-3 and TRBJ2-5; lacking DNA, the TRBD2 call made by TCRdb goes unchecked. The length of the CDR3 is 15 residues. Germline V gene data show CDR1 as LGHNA and CDR2 as YSLEER. CDR3 region: CASSQGRASGETQYF.

The chain carries TRBV27 and TRBJ1-1; TCRdb outputs TRBD1, but without DNA this stays unchecked. The germline V gene encodes CDR1 MNHEY and CDR2 SMNVEV (reference sequence). The CDR3 runs to 15 residues. The CDR3 reads CASREWTGGNTEAFF.

The rearrangement joins TRBV29-1 to TRBJ2-1; as DNA is missing, the TRBD2 call by TCRdb cannot be tested. This CDR3 is built from 11 residues. Germline CDR1 and CDR2: SQVTM and ANQGSEA. The CDR3 region is CGVEEASGQFF.

The chain combines TRBV28 with TRBJ1-2; TCRdb proposes TRBD1, but this gene call is untestable without DNA. CDR1 and CDR2 from the germline V gene are MDHEN and SYDVKM. CDR3 length equals 14 residues. The CDR3 spells CASSLKGQTYGYTF.

The chain joins TRBV29-1 to TRBJ1-3. The V gene's germline CDR1 is SQVTM and CDR2 ANQGSEA. The CDR3 contains 13 residues. The CDR3: CSVMGLFGNTIYF.

CDR3 in amino acids: CASSQDFGSQETQYF. The gene calls are TRBV4-3 and TRBJ2-5. CDR1 and CDR2 from the germline V gene are LGHNA and YSLEER. CDR3 length: 15 amino acids.

This chain links TRBV28 with TRBJ2-4. The length of the CDR3 is 16 residues. Germline V lookup: CDR1 MDHEN, CDR2 SYDVKM. CDR3 loop: CASSRMAEIAKNIQYF.

The V and J genes are TRBV15 and TRBJ2-6. Germline CDR1 LNHNV, CDR2 YYDKDF (reference sequence). This CDR3 contains 16 residues. The CDR3 reads CATSRESDSGANVLTF. Drawing the rest from reference TRBV15 and TRBJ2-6, the complete variable domain is DAMVIQNPRYQVTQFGKPVTLSCSQTLNHNVMYWYQQKSSQAPKLLFHYYDKDFNNEADTPDNFQSRRPNTSFCFLDIRSPGLGDTAMYLCATSRESDSGANVLTFGAGSRLTVL.

V gene TRBV5-6 combines with J gene TRBJ2-7; TCRdb's D gene call, TRBD2, goes unchecked for lack of DNA. This CDR3 region has 15 residues. Germline lookup yields CDR1 SGHDT and CDR2 YYEEEE. CDR3 sequence: CASSWGLATPGEQYF. Full variable domain (outside the CDR3, taken from reference TRBV5-6 and TRBJ2-7): DAGVTQSPTHLIKTRGQQVTLRCSPKSGHDTVSWYQQALGQGPQFIFQYYEEEERQRGNFPDRFSGHQFPNYSSELNVNALLLGDSALYLCASSWGLATPGEQYFGPGTRLTVT.

The V gene is TRBV7-3, the J gene TRBJ2-3; TCRdb calls TRBD1, which cannot be checked without DNA. The CDR3 has 15 residues. In germline, CDR1 is SGHTA, CDR2 FQGTGA. The CDR3 sequence is CASSLIGGGADTQYF.

CDR3 residues: CASSSSGQMWNTEAFF. The rearrangement uses TRBV5-5 and TRBJ1-1; TCRdb's D call, TRBD1, is unchecked because there is no DNA. The germline gives CDR1 SGHKS, CDR2 YYEKEE (reference sequence). CDR3 size: 16 residues.

This chain connects TRBV4-1 to TRBJ2-7; TCRdb designates TRBD1, a call that cannot be tested without DNA. CDR1 and CDR2 (germline): MGHRA, YSYEKL. The CDR3 is made up of 15 amino acids. The CDR3 protein is CASSQSGQGLHEQYF.

V usage is TRBV11-2 and J usage is TRBJ2-5. The V gene's germline CDR1 is SGHAT and CDR2 FQNNGV. The CDR3 has 13 residues. CDR3 protein: CASSLWRQETQYF. Full variable domain (missing parts from reference TRBV11-2 and TRBJ2-5): EAGVAQSPRYKIIEKRQSVAFWCNPISGHATLYWYQQILGQGPKLLIQFQNNGVVDDSQLPKDRFSAERLKGVDSTLKIQPAKLEDSAVYLCASSLWRQETQYFGPGTRLLVL.

This sequence joins TRBV20-1 and TRBJ1-3. In germline, CDR1 is DFQATT, CDR2 SNEGSKA (reference sequence). The CDR3 has 15 residues. CDR3 in amino acids: CSARARTRSGNTIYF.

CDR3 in amino acids: CASSPRGTYGYTF. The chain couples TRBV5-4 to TRBJ1-2; the D gene TCRdb calls, TRBD1, cannot be checked with no DNA. This CDR3 comprises 13 residues. Germline V gene sequence: CDR1 SGHNT, CDR2 YYREEE (reference sequence).

This chain joins TRBV19 and TRBJ2-1; checking the TCRdb D call of TRBD2 is not possible without DNA. This CDR3 comprises 14 residues. CDR1 and CDR2 from the germline V gene are LNHDA and SQIVND (reference sequence). CDR3 sequence reads: CASSIVRGEDEQFF. The whole variable domain, filled in from reference TRBV19 and TRBJ2-1, reads DGGITQSPKYLFRKEGQNVTLSCEQNLNHDAMYWYRQDPGQGLRLIYYSQIVNDFQKGDIAEGYSVSREKKESFPLTVTSAQKNPTAFYLCASSIVRGEDEQFFGPGTRLTVL.

This chain joins TRBV20-1 and TRBJ2-7; TCRdb proposes TRBD1, but this gene call is untestable without DNA. CDR1 is DFQATT and CDR2 is SNEGSKA in the germline V gene (reference sequence). This CDR3 has 14 amino acids. The CDR3 sequence is CSASTTGLAYEQYF.

This chain uses TRBV7-6 with TRBJ2-2; lacking DNA, the TRBD2 call made by TCRdb goes unchecked. CDR3 length: 17 amino acids. Germline CDR1 is SGHVS and CDR2 is FNYEAQ. The CDR3 sequence: CASSPTSGRANTGELFF.